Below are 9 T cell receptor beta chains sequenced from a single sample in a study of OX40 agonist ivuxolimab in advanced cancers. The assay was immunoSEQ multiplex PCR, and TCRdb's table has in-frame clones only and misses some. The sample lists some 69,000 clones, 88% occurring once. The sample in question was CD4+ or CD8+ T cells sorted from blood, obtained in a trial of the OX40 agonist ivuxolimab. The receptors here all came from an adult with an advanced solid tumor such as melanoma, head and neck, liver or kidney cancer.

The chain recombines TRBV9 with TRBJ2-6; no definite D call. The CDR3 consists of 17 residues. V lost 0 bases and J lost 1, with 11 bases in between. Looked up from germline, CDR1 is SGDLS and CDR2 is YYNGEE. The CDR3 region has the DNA TGTGCCAGCAGCGTAGAGGCAGTCCGGTCTGGGGCCAACGTCCTGACTTTC. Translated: CASSVEAVRSGANVLTF.

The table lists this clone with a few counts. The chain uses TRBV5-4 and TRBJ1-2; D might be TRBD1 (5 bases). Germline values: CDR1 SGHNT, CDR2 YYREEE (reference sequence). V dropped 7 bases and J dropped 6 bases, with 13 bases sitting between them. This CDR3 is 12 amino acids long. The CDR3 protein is CASGTGTDGYTF. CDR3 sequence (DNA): TGTGCCAGCGGCACCGGGACGGATGGCTACACCTTC.

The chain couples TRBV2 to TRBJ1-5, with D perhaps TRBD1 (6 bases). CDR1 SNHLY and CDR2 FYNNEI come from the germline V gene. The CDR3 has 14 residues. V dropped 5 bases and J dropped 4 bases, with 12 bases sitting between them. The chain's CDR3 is CASSRGGWNQPQHF. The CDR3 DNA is TGTGCCAGCAGTCGAGGGGGGTGGAATCAGCCCCAGCATTTT. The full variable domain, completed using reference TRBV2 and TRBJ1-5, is EPEVTQTPSHQVTQMGQEVILRCVPISNHLYFYWYRQILGQKVEFLVSFYNNEISEKSEIFDDQFSVERPDGSNFTLKIRSTKLEDSAMYFCASSRGGWNQPQHFGDGTRLSIL.

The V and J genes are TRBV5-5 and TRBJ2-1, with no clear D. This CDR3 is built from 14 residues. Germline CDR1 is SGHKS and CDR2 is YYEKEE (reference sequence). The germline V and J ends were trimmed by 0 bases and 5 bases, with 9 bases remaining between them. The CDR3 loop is CASSLDIPNNEQFF. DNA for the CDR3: TGTGCCAGCAGCTTGGACATACCAAACAATGAGCAGTTCTTC.

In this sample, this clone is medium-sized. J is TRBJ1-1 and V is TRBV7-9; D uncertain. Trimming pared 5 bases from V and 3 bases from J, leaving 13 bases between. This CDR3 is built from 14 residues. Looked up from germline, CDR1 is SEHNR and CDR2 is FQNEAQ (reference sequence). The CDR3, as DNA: TGTGCCAGCAGCCCCGAGGCCAGGCACACTGAAGCTTTCTTT. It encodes CASSPEARHTEAFF.

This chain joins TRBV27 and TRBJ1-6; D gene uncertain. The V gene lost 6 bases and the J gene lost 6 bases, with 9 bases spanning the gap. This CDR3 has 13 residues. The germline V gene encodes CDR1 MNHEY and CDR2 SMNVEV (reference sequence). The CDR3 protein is CASSPNGNSPLHF. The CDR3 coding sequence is TGTGCCAGCAGCCCTAACGGTAATTCACCCCTCCACTTT.

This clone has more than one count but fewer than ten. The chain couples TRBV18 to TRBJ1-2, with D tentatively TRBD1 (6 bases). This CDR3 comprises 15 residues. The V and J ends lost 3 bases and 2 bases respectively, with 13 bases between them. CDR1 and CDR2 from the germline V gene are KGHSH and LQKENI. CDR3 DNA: TGTGCCAGCTCACCGGACAGTCCTAGGAACTATGGCTACACCTTC. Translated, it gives CASSPDSPRNYGYTF.

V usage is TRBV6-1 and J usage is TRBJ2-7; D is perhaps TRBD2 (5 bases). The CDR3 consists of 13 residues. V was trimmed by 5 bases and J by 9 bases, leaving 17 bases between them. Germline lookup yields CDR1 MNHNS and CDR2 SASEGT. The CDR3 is CASSLDLPRAQYF. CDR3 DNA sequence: TGTGCCAGCAGTTTGGACTTGCCACGAGCGCAGTACTTC.

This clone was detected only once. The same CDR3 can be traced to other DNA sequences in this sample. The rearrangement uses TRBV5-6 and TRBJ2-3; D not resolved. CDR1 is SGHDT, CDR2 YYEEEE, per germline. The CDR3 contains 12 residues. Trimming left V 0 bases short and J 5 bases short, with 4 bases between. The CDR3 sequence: CASSLARDTQYF. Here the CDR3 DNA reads TGTGCCAGCAGCTTGGCCCGAGATACGCAGTATTTT.